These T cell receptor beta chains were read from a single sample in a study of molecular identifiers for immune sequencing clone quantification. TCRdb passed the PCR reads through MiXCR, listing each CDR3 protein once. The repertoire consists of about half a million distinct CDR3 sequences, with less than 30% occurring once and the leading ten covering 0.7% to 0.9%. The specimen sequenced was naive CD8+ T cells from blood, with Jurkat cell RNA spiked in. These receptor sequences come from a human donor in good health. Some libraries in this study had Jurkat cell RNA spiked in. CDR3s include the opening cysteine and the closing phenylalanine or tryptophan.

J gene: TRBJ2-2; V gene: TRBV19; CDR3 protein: CASSTPDRGHTGELFF
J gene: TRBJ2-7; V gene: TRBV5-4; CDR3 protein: CASRPSRAGEQYF
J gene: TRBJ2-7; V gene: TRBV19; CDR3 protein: CASSAPTGLSSYEQYF
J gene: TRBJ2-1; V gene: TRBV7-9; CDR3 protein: CVSSHPGPTPYNEQFF
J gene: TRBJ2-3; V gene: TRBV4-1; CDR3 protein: CASSQGLAGVSADTQYF
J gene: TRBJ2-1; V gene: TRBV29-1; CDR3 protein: CSGSVSSYNEQFF
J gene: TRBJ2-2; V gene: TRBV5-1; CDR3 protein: CASSLYLQGTNTGELFF
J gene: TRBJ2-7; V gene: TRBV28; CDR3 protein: CASSLFRGWAGSYEQYF
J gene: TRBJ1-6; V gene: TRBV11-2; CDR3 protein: CASSAFTGTGDSPLHF
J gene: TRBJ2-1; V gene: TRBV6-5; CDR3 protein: CASRNPGLAPYNEQFF
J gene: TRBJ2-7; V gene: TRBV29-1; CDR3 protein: CSVLSRSEQYF
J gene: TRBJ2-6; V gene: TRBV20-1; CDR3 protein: CSARLFRDSVCSSGANVLTF
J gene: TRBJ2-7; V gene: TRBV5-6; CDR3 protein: CASSLGQGDKQYF
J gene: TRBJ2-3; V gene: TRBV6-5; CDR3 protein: CASSGLAASTDTQYF
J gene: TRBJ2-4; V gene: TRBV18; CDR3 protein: CASSPTTGVKNIQYF
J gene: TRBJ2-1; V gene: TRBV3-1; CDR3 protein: CASSQESGGNPTWEQFF
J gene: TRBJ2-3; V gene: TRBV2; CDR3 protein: CASSGGPGLAEILTDTQYF
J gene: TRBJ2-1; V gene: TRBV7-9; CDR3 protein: CASSNSRPAGQFF
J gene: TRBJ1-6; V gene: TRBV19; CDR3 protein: CASSPERNSPLHF
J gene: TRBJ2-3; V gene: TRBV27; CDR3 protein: CASSLSGPGLASDTQYF
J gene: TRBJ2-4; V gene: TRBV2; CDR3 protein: CASSDPRLAKNIQYF
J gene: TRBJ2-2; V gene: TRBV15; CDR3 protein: CATSSTGGSGELFF
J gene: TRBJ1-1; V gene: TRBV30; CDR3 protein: CAWSVRGPAEAFF
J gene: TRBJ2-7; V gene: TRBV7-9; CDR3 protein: CASSLVQREAPYEQYF
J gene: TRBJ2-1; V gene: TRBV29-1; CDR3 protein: CSVGGTLRNEQFF
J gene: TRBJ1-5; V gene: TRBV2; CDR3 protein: CASRKSGGLQPQHF
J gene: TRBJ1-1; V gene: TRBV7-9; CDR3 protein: CASSLDLTEAFF
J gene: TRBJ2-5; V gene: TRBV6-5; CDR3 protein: CASSSYGTADQETQYF
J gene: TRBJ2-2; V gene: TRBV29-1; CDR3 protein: CSVDGAVAGELFF
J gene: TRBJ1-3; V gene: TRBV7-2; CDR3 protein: CASSLEPRAGNTIYF
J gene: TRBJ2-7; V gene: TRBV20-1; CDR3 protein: CSAIGGPYEQYF
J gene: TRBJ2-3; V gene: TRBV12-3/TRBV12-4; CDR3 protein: CASSFFPLAGTTDTQYF
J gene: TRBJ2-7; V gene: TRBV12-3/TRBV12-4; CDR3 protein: CASIKEAGGLGEQYF
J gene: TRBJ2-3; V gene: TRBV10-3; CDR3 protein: CAIRGGHTDTQYF
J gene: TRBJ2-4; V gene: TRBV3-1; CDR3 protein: CASSQPTEGGRTKNIQYF
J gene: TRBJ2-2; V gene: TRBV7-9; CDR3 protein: CASSVSGTAVNTGELFF
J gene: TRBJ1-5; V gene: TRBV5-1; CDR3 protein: CASSLGATNSNQPQHF
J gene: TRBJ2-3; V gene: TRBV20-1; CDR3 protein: CSAGTSGGPTDTQYF
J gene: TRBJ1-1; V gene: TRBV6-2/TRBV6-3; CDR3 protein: CASSYFQMNTEAFF
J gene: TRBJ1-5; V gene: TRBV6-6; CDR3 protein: CASTRQWGEDQPQHF
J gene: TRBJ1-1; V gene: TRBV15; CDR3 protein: CATSRAGTENTEAFF
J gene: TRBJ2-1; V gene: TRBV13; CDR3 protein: CASSPHGTSFRPEQFF
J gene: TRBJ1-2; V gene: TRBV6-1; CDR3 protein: CASSKFASPNYGYTF
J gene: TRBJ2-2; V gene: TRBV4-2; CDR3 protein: CASSPIGGNTGELFF
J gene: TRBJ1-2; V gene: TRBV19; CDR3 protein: CASRTGGIDYGYTF
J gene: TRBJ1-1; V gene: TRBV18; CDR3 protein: CASSPVRGMNTEAFF
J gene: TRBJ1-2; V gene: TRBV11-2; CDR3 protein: CASSITGNGYTF
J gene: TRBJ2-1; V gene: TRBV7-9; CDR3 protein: CASSLHGSSYNEQFF
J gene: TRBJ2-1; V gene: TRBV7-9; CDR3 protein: CASSPGLGDEQFF
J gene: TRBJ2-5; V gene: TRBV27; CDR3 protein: CASSLQTGQGMETQYF
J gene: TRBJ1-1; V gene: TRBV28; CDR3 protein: CASSFLTGETEAFF
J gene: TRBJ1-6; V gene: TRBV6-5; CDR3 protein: CASSYDGSNSPLHF
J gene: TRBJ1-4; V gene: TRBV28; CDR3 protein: CASSPYAGAPVGKLFF
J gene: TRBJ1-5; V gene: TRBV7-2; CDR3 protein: CASSLFDGGNQPRHF
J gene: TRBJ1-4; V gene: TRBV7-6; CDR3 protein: CASSLDRNEKLFF
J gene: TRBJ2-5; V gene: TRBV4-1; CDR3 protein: CASSHPSREETQYF
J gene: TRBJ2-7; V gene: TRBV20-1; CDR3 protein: CSARDSPSATYEQYF
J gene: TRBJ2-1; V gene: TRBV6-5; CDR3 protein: CASSPGDRHSYNEQFF